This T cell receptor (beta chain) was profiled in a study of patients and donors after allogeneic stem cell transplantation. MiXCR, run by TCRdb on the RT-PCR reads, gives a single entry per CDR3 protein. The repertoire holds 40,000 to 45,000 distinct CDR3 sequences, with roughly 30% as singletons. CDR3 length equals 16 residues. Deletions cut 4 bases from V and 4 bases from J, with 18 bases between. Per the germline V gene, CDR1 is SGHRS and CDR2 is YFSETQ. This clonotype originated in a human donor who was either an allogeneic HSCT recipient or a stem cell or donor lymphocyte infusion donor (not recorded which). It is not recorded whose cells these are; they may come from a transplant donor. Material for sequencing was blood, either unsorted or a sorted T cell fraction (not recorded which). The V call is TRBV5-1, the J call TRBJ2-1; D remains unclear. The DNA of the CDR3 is TGCGCCAGCAGCGGCCACACGTCCCTAGAGTACAATGAGCAGTTCTTC. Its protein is CASSGHTSLEYNEQFF.